A single sample is the source of the 19 T cell receptor beta chains below, sequenced in a study of T cells in women clearing cervical HPV infection. TCRdb's copy holds only in-frame clones and misses some; the assay was immunoSEQ multiplex PCR. The sample includes under 30,000 clones. Sequenced: blood buffy coat. These receptors were collected from a woman aged 18 to 69 with a cervical HPV16 infection that either progressed to CIN3+ or cleared (not recorded which).

About this clone: Coverage ceases 3 residues before the CDR3 finishes, and the germline J gene fills in the end. This sequence joins TRBV2 and TRBJ2-1; 12 bases map to TRBD2. This CDR3 region has 17 residues. The V gene's germline CDR1 is SNHLY and CDR2 FYNNEI. V shed 6 bases, J shed 4 bases, and the junction held 10 bases outside the gene matches. The CDR3 here is CASRAKLGLAGYNEQFF. The DNA read from the CDR3 is TGTGCCAGCAGGGCAAAGTTAGGACTAGCGGGGTACAATGAG.

To note about this clone: The read is 3 residues too short to cover the CDR3 end, so that end is filled in from the germline J gene. J is TRBJ2-1 and V is TRBV20-1; possibly TRBD2 for D (6 bases). With 2 bases removed from V and 0 bases from J, the gap between germline ends came to 8 bases. CDR3 length equals 14 residues. Germline V gene data show CDR1 as DFQATT and CDR2 as SNEGSKA (reference sequence). CDR3 amino acids: CSARTSTSYNEQFF. CDR3 DNA (partial): TGCAGTGCTAGAACTAGCACCTCCTACAATGAG.

For this clone: The read falls 3 residues short of the CDR3 end, and the missing part is taken from the germline J gene. The chain carries TRBV20-1 and TRBJ1-5, with TRBD1 matching 7 bases. V lost 3 bases to trimming and J lost 2 bases; unmatched junction nucleotides: 4. In germline, CDR1 is DFQATT, CDR2 SNEGSKA (reference sequence). The CDR3 spans 14 residues. Partial CDR3 DNA: TGCAGTGCTAGGCCCGACAGGGGCAATCAGCCC. Residues: CSARPDRGNQP. The full CDR3 sequence reads CSARPDRGNQPQHF.

As concerns this clone: The CDR3 end falls 3 residues outside the read, so it is completed with the germline J gene. The chain employs TRBV20-1 and TRBJ2-2; TRBD1 agrees at 9 bases. The CDR3 is 14 amino acids. With V trimmed by 5 bases and J by 8 bases, 9 bases remained unmatched. Germline V gives CDR1 DFQATT, CDR2 SNEGSKA (reference sequence). The DNA read from the CDR3 is TGCAGTGCTTCCGGGACAGGGCGTCTGGGGGAG. It yields the protein CSASGTGRLGE. Given in full, the CDR3 is CSASGTGRLGELFF.

As to this clone: The read ends 3 residues shy of where the CDR3 ends; the end is completed using the germline J gene. The chain recombines TRBV27 with TRBJ1-2; D is perhaps TRBD1 (6 bases). Trimming took 3 bases from V and 6 from J, leaving 14 bases between them. Per germline, CDR1 MNHEY and CDR2 SMNVEV (reference sequence). This CDR3 comprises 14 residues. CDR3 DNA, as far as it was read: TGTGCCAGCAGTTTCTCAGGGGCGCGGGATGGC. This sequence encodes CASSFSGARDG. The full CDR3 is CASSFSGARDGYTF.

Notes on this clone: The read terminates 3 residues before the CDR3 end, so the remaining end is supplied by the germline J gene. The J gene is TRBJ2-3, the V gene TRBV30; perhaps TRBD2 as D (5 bases). This CDR3 contains 13 residues. With 5 bases removed from V and 1 base from J, the gap between germline ends came to 10 bases. Per the germline V gene, CDR1 is GTSNPN and CDR2 is SVGIG (reference sequence). Partial CDR3 DNA: TGTGCCTGGGGTGGGAGCGGCACAGATACG. As protein: CAWGGSGTDT. The entire CDR3 is CAWGGSGTDTQYF.

CDR3 DNA, as far as it was read: TGCGCCAGCAGTGAACCGGGGACTGAA. Its translation: CASSEPGTE. The complete CDR3 sequence is CASSEPGTEAFF. The V gene is TRBV10-1, the J gene TRBJ1-1; D is unresolved. The CDR3 extends 3 residues past the end of the read, so its final part is completed from the germline J gene. V lost 3 bases to trimming and J lost 5 bases, with 7 bases between them. The CDR3 runs 12 residues. Germline CDR1 reads WNHNN; CDR2 reads SYGVQD (reference sequence).

Regarding this clone: The read terminates 3 residues ahead of where the CDR3 ends, so the germline J gene completes it. The V and J genes are TRBV2 and TRBJ1-5, with 9 positions matching TRBD1. Germline values: CDR1 SNHLY, CDR2 FYNNEI. V lost 6 bases and J lost 3; bases outside the gene matches: 9. The CDR3 runs 16 residues. CDR3 region: CASSARQGGYNQPQHF. The sequenced CDR3 bases are TGTGCCAGCAGCGCCAGACAGGGGGGATACAATCAGCCC.

Note on this clone: The read ends 3 residues before the CDR3 terminus; that terminus is restored from the germline J gene. The gene calls are TRBV2 and TRBJ2-7; maybe TRBD1 (6 bases). This CDR3 is built from 13 residues. V was clipped by 0 bases and J by 5 bases, with 8 bases between them. From germline, CDR1 is SNHLY and CDR2 FYNNEI. The part of the CDR3 DNA that was read is TGTGCCAGCAGTGAAGCGGCAGGGGACGAG. It translates to CASSEAAGDE. The whole CDR3 protein is CASSEAAGDEQYF.

Regarding this clone: The read finishes 3 residues shy of the CDR3 end, and the germline J gene is used to complete it. This rearrangement joins TRBV2 to TRBJ1-3; D is unresolved. The CDR3 loop spans 16 amino acids. Germline V gene data show CDR1 as SNHLY and CDR2 as FYNNEI. V gave up 5 bases and J gave up 4 bases, with 18 bases separating them. Incomplete CDR3 DNA: TGTGCCAGCAGTTTAGAAGGGCCCCGGGGAGGAAACACC. It yields the protein CASSLEGPRGGNT. The full CDR3 sequence reads CASSLEGPRGGNTIYF.

Comment on this clone: The sequence runs out 3 residues before the end of the CDR3; the remainder is reconstructed from the germline J gene. The V and J genes are TRBV29-1 and TRBJ1-1, with a tentative D call TRBD1 (6 bases). Trimming took off 6 bases at V and 0 bases at J, with 8 bases between the two ends. The length of the CDR3 is 12 residues. Germline loops: CDR1 SQVTM, CDR2 ANQGSEA. CDR3 sequence reads: CSVTGLNTEAFF. The covered CDR3 bases are TGCAGCGTGACAGGCCTGAACACTGAA.

A remark on this clone: The read ends 3 residues early relative to the CDR3; the germline J gene fills the gap. The chain joins TRBV14 to TRBJ2-2; 8 bases are shared with TRBD2. The length of the CDR3 is 17 residues. Unmatched junction bases numbered 9, after V lost 1 base and J lost 5 bases. Germline values: CDR1 SGHDN, CDR2 FVKESK. This CDR3 is CASSQGGGNFLTGELFF. The DNA read from the CDR3 is TGTGCCAGCAGCCAAGGCGGGGGGAACTTCCTAACCGGGGAG.

Of note for this clone: Coverage ceases 3 residues before the CDR3 finishes, and the germline J gene fills in the end. This sequence joins TRBV19 and TRBJ1-2, with D maybe TRBD1 (6 bases). CDR1 and CDR2 from the germline V gene are LNHDA and SQIVND (reference sequence). V lost 2 bases and J 2 bases, leaving 12 bases between the germline ends. The CDR3 consists of 15 residues. CDR3: CASSIRAGENYGYTF. The sequenced CDR3 bases are TGTGCCAGTAGTATAAGGGCAGGGGAAAACTATGGC.

Concerning this clone itself: The CDR3 end lies 3 residues beyond the end of the read and is filled in from the germline J gene. The chain employs TRBV7-9 and TRBJ1-1; D gene unclear. CDR1 is SEHNR and CDR2 is FQNEAQ in the germline V gene (reference sequence). Deletions cut 3 bases from V and 1 base from J, with 6 bases between. The CDR3 extends over 13 amino acids. The part of the CDR3 DNA that was read is TGTGCCAGCAGCTTCGGGGAGAACACTGAA. It is translated as CASSFGENTE. The full CDR3 protein reads CASSFGENTEAFF.

As for this clone: The read falls 3 residues short of the CDR3 end, and the missing part is taken from the germline J gene. The J gene is TRBJ2-3, the V gene TRBV7-9; 7 bases map to TRBD1. CDR1 and CDR2 (germline): SEHNR, FQNEAQ (reference sequence). CDR3 size: 13 residues. V trimming: 6 bases; J trimming: 0 bases; junction bases outside the gene matches: 0. The part of the CDR3 DNA that was read is TGTGCCAGCAGGGGACAGAGCACAGATACG. The encoded protein is CASRGQSTDT. The entire CDR3 protein is CASRGQSTDTQYF.

Remarks on this clone: Sequencing ends 3 residues short of the CDR3 end; the germline J gene provides the rest. The chain is built from TRBV29-1 and TRBJ2-1, with 9 positions matching TRBD1. This CDR3 region has 14 residues. Trimming removed 3 bases from V and 5 bases from J; junction bases left unmatched: 5. From germline, CDR1 is SQVTM and CDR2 ANQGSEA. The CDR3 sequence: CSVEGQGDNNEQFF. CDR3 DNA (partial): TGCAGCGTTGAGGGACAGGGCGATAACAATGAG.

Comment on this clone: The CDR3 is cut off 3 residues early in the read; its end comes from the germline J gene. The rearrangement links TRBV19 to TRBJ2-1; 9 positions match TRBD2. Losses at the gene ends were 7 bases for V and 7 bases for J; bases not matched to a gene: 11. In germline, CDR1 is LNHDA, CDR2 SQIVND (reference sequence). The CDR3 totals 15 residues. This CDR3 reads CASNRGLAESNEQFF. The covered CDR3 bases are TGTGCCAGTAACCGGGGACTAGCAGAATCTAATGAG. Full variable domain (missing parts from reference TRBV19 and TRBJ2-1): DGGITQSPKYLFRKEGQNVTLSCEQNLNHDAMYWYRQDPGQGLRLIYYSQIVNDFQKGDIAEGYSVSREKKESFPLTVTSAQKNPTAFYLCASNRGLAESNEQFFGPGTRLTVL.

About this clone: The CDR3 goes on 3 residues after the read ends, and that part is filled in from the germline J gene. The chain carries TRBV7-6 and TRBJ1-3; 7 bases agree with TRBD1. The CDR3 runs 17 residues. Trimming removed 5 bases from V and 0 bases from J; junction bases left unmatched: 10. Germline assignment: CDR1 SGHVS and CDR2 FNYEAQ. The CDR3 bases that were read are TGTGCCAGCAGCGAAACGGGACAGCCACTCTCTGGAAACACC. This translates into CASSETGQPLSGNT. The full CDR3 reads CASSETGQPLSGNTIYF. Combining the CDR3 with reference TRBV7-6 and TRBJ1-3 gives the whole variable domain GAGVSQSPRYKVTKRGQDVALRCDPISGHVSLYWYRQALGQGPEFLTYFNYEAQQDKSGLPNDRFSAERPEGSISTLTIQRTEQRDSAMYRCASSETGQPLSGNTIYFGEGSWLTVV.

On this clone itself: The read halts 3 residues ahead of the CDR3 end, with the missing end drawn from the germline J gene. The gene calls are TRBV29-1 and TRBJ1-1; TRBD1 aligns across 9 bases. The V gene end was trimmed by 7 bases and the J gene end by 0 bases; junction bases not matched to a gene: 15. CDR3 length equals 17 residues. From germline, CDR1 is SQVTM and CDR2 ANQGSEA. The CDR3 here is CSGTLTGGATLNTEAFF. Incomplete CDR3 DNA: TGCAGCGGCACTTTAACAGGGGGCGCGACCTTGAACACTGAA.